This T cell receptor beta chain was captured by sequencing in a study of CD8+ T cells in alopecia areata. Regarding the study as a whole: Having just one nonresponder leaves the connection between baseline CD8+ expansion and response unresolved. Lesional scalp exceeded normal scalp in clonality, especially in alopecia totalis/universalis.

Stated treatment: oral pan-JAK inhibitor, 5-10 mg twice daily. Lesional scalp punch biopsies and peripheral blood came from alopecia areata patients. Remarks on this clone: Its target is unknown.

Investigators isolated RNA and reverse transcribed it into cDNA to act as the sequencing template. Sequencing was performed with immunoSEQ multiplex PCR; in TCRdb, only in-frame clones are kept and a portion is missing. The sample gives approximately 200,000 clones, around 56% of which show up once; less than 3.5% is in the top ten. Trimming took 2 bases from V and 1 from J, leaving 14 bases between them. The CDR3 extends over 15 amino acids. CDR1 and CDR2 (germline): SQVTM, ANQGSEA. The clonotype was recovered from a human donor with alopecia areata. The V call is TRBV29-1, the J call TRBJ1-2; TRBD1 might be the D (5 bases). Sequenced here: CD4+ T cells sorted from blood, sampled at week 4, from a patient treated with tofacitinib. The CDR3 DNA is TGCAGCGTTGAAATCCGCGAAGGGGATAACTATGGCTACACCTTC. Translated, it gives CSVEIREGDNYGYTF.